This entry lists 5 T cell receptor beta chains sequenced from one sample in a study of blood T cell repertoires in COVID-19. Only in-frame clones appear in the TCRdb table, and some are missing; sequencing was by immunoSEQ multiplex PCR. The top ten clones hold 2.5% to 3% of a sample with 270,000 or so clones, 81% of them seen once. Sequencing was carried out using peripheral blood. The receptors here all came from a woman aged 55-70 years with active or convalescent COVID-19.

This sequence joins TRBV10-1 and TRBJ2-7; the match to TRBD1 covers 12 bases. The CDR3 loop spans 18 amino acids. The germline gives CDR1 WNHNN, CDR2 SYGVQD (reference sequence). V trimming: 5 bases; J trimming: 3 bases; junction bases outside the gene matches: 14. CDR3: CASSPGQGANLHDYEQYF. DNA for the CDR3: TGCGCCAGCAGTCCGGGACAGGGGGCCAATCTCCACGACTACGAGCAGTACTTC.

The genes are TRBV2 and TRBJ2-1, with 8 bases identical to TRBD1. Germline assignment: CDR1 SNHLY and CDR2 FYNNEI. The CDR3 is 15 amino acids. The V gene end was trimmed by 5 bases and the J gene end by 4 bases; junction bases not matched to a gene: 7. The CDR3 coding sequence is TGTGCCAGCAGTCTTTCACAGGGGGGATACAATGAGCAGTTCTTC. Encoded protein: CASSLSQGGYNEQFF.

The chain combines TRBV6-6 with TRBJ2-1; no firm D call. CDR1 is MNHNY and CDR2 is SVGAGI in the germline V gene (reference sequence). This CDR3 spans 12 amino acids. V dropped 11 bases and J dropped 11 bases, with 19 bases sitting between them. The DNA for the CDR3 is TGTGCCTCCAGGCCCCCCAACGCTCAGCAGTTCTTC. Translating gives CASRPPNAQQFF.

The rearrangement links TRBV7-9 to TRBJ1-1; the D is unclear. Germline lookup yields CDR1 SEHNR and CDR2 FQNEAQ (reference sequence). The CDR3 has 15 amino acids. V was cut by 0 bases and J by 1 base, with 9 bases left in between. The CDR3 bases are TGTGCCAGCAGCTTAGCGGTCAGTCGGAACACTGAAGCTTTCTTT. This sequence encodes CASSLAVSRNTEAFF.

The rearrangement links TRBV6-1 to TRBJ2-7; D is perhaps TRBD1 (6 bases). Deletions cut 4 bases from V and 0 bases from J, with 19 bases between. This CDR3 comprises 17 residues. Germline V gene lookup returns CDR1 MNHNS and CDR2 SASEGT. The CDR3 loop reads CASSAEGQIRGSYEQYF. The DNA for the CDR3 is TGTGCCAGCAGTGCAGAAGGACAGATTAGGGGCTCCTACGAGCAGTACTTC.